The 26 T cell receptor beta chains listed next were all sequenced from one sample in a study of T cell responses to AZD1222 COVID-19 vaccine. Profiled with immunoSEQ multiplex PCR; TCRdb holds only in-frame clones, not every one. The table lists 200,000 to 250,000 clones, about 92% of them singletons. Specimen: peripheral blood, collected on day 0 of MenACWY control vaccination. These receptors were collected from an adult in good health.

V usage is TRBV11-2 and J usage is TRBJ1-6, with D perhaps TRBD1 (5 bases). V was cut by 5 bases and J by 2 bases, with 10 bases left in between. Per the germline V gene, CDR1 is SGHAT and CDR2 is FQNNGV. The CDR3 runs to 15 residues. The CDR3 region is CASSPWGTYNSPLHF. For the CDR3, the DNA is TGTGCCAGCAGCCCTTGGGGGACCTATAATTCACCCCTCCACTTT.

The sample holds one count of this clone. This chain connects TRBV6-7 to TRBJ2-3; 8 bases map to TRBD2. Being an ORF, TRBV6-7 has a function that is uncertain. J was trimmed by 5 bases and V by 2 bases; bases with no gene match: 12. The CDR3 is 17 residues long. CDR3 amino acids: CASSYEGLGFRKDTQYF. The CDR3 nucleotides are TGTGCCAGCAGTTACGAGGGACTAGGGTTTAGGAAAGATACGCAGTATTTT.

V gene TRBV27 combines with J gene TRBJ1-6, with a weak D call TRBD1 (5 bases). Trimming removed 3 bases at V and 10 bases at J, with 16 bases between. Germline CDR1 and CDR2: MNHEY and SMNVEV (reference sequence). The length of the CDR3 is 15 residues. CDR3 in DNA: TGTGCCAGCAGTTTCCCCGCGGGGACCGAATCACCCCTCCACTTT. Its protein is CASSFPAGTESPLHF.

V is TRBV3-1 (or the pseudogene TRBV3-2) and J is TRBJ1-4, with 7 bases fitting TRBD1. This CDR3 is built from 15 residues. CDR1 and CDR2 from the germline V gene are LGHDT and YNNKEL (reference sequence). Trimming at V came to 1 base and at J to 5 bases, leaving 4 bases not matched to a gene. The CDR3 DNA reads TGTGCCAGCAGCCAAGGACAGGGCAGAAATGAAAAACTGTTTTTT. It specifies CASSQGQGRNEKLFF.

CDR3 DNA: TGCAGCACCCGGACAGGGGACGACTATGGCTACACCTTC. This codes for CSTRTGDDYGYTF. J is TRBJ1-2 and V is TRBV29-1, with 9 bases aligning to TRBD1. This CDR3 has 13 amino acids. Germline CDR1 SQVTM, CDR2 ANQGSEA. The J segment lost 3 bases and the V segment lost 8 bases, leaving 7 bases of the junction unmatched.

The rearrangement uses TRBV3-1 (or the pseudogene TRBV3-2) and TRBJ1-3; no clear D. The germline V and J ends were trimmed by 4 bases and 11 bases, with 12 bases remaining between them. Germline lookup yields CDR1 LGHDT and CDR2 YNNKEL (reference sequence). The CDR3 runs 12 residues. In DNA form, the CDR3 reads TGTGCCAGCAGCCGCCATGAAAGCGCCATATATTTT. It yields the protein CASSRHESAIYF.

This rearrangement joins TRBV10-3 to TRBJ2-7; TRBD2 matches at 14 bases. This CDR3 comprises 16 residues. J lost 4 bases, V lost 4 bases, and 6 bases had no gene match. Germline assignment: CDR1 ENHRY and CDR2 SYGVKD. The CDR3 protein is CAISGGTSGGQYEQYF. The CDR3 nucleotides read TGTGCCATCAGTGGGGGGACTAGCGGGGGTCAGTACGAGCAGTACTTC.

This chain uses TRBV6-5 with TRBJ2-7; D is unclear. The V and J ends lost 0 bases and 2 bases respectively, with 11 bases between them. CDR1 and CDR2 (germline): MNHEY, SVGAGI. This CDR3 region has 15 residues. In DNA form, the CDR3 reads TGTGCCAGCAGTTACTCCTTTGGCGGAGCCTACGAGCAGTACTTC. It translates to CASSYSFGGAYEQYF.

This clone was seen a few times. Other DNA sequences in the sample encode the same CDR3. The chain employs TRBV6-5 and TRBJ1-1; the D is unclear. Germline lookup yields CDR1 MNHEY and CDR2 SVGAGI. This CDR3 has 11 residues. V was pared by 2 bases and J by 6 bases, with 4 bases between. As DNA, the CDR3 is TGTGCCAGCAGTTACGGCCCTGAAGCTTTCTTT. Amino acid sequence: CASSYGPEAFF.

The chain carries TRBV12-3 or TRBV12-4 and TRBJ1-2; D uncertain. V was shortened by 7 bases and J by 7 bases, with 13 bases between the two germline ends. The CDR3 totals 12 residues. Here the CDR3 DNA reads TGTGCCAGCACCCGGGATGAGTCTGGCTACACCTTC. This codes for CASTRDESGYTF.

The genes are TRBV2 and TRBJ1-6; tentatively, D is TRBD1 (6 bases). CDR1 SNHLY and CDR2 FYNNEI come from the germline V gene. Trimming removed 6 bases from V and 6 bases from J, with 12 bases in between. This CDR3 is 14 amino acids long. CDR3 sequence (DNA): TGTGCCAGCAGCCTACAGGGAGGTAATTCACCCCTCCACTTT. Protein product: CASSLQGGNSPLHF.

The chain carries TRBV30 and TRBJ1-6; D is unclear. The CDR3 runs to 12 residues. Trimming stripped 4 bases from V and 7 bases from J, with 8 bases between. Looked up from germline, CDR1 is GTSNPN and CDR2 is SVGIG (reference sequence). In DNA form, the CDR3 reads TGTGCCTGGACACCGGGGAATTCACCCCTCCACTTT. Protein sequence: CAWTPGNSPLHF.

The J gene is TRBJ1-1, the V gene TRBV6-6; TRBD1 agrees at 8 bases. Losses at the gene ends were 7 bases for V and 2 bases for J; bases not matched to a gene: 9. The CDR3 sequence is 15 residues long. Per the germline V gene, CDR1 is MNHNY and CDR2 is SVGAGI (reference sequence). CDR3 protein: CASNDMGQANTEAFF. In DNA, the CDR3 is TGTGCCAGCAATGATATGGGACAGGCAAACACTGAAGCTTTCTTT.

CDR3 coding DNA: TGTGCCAGTAGTAGTTCTAACTATGGCTACACCTTC. As protein: CASSSSNYGYTF. The chain uses TRBV19 and TRBJ1-2; D uncertain. Germline V gives CDR1 LNHDA, CDR2 SQIVND (reference sequence). This CDR3 spans 12 amino acids. Deletions cut 4 bases from V and 0 bases from J, with 3 bases between. Full variable domain (outside the CDR3, taken from reference TRBV19 and TRBJ1-2): DGGITQSPKYLFRKEGQNVTLSCEQNLNHDAMYWYRQDPGQGLRLIYYSQIVNDFQKGDIAEGYSVSREKKESFPLTVTSAQKNPTAFYLCASSSSNYGYTFGSGTRLTVV.

The chain employs TRBV5-1 and TRBJ2-2, with D tentatively TRBD2 (6 bases). Trimming removed 0 bases from V and 3 bases from J, with 9 bases in between. The CDR3 is 15 residues long. Germline CDR1 is SGHRS and CDR2 is YFSETQ. In nucleotides, the CDR3 is TGCGCCAGCAGCTTGGGGAGCGGGTACACCGGGGAGCTGTTTTTT. This translates into CASSLGSGYTGELFF.

This clone was seen once. This chain uses TRBV19 with TRBJ2-5; maybe TRBD2 (7 bases). V lost 5 bases and J lost 5, with 24 bases in between. The CDR3 is 17 amino acids. Germline V CDR1 and CDR2: LNHDA, SQIVND (reference sequence). CDR3 amino acids: CASSQGTVGGAAETQYF. The DNA of the CDR3 is TGTGCCAGTAGTCAAGGGACGGTTGGGGGGGCTGCGGAGACCCAGTACTTC.

V and J are TRBV6-1 and TRBJ2-2, with TRBD1 as a possible D gene (5 bases). This CDR3 is 13 amino acids long. The V gene lost 2 bases and the J gene lost 7 bases, with 8 bases spanning the gap. Germline values: CDR1 MNHNS, CDR2 SASEGT. The CDR3 DNA is TGTGCCAGCAGTGAAAGGGGCGGCGGGGAGCTGTTTTTT. Amino acids: CASSERGGGELFF.

The chain couples TRBV7-8 to TRBJ1-3, with D possibly matching TRBD1 (5 bases). The CDR3 length is 13 residues. CDR1 is SGHVS, CDR2 FQNEAQ, per germline. Deletions cut 6 bases from V and 2 bases from J, with 8 bases between. DNA of the CDR3: TGTGCCAGCAGTGGGGCTGCTGGAAACACCATATATTTT. This gives the protein CASSGAAGNTIYF.

The chain recombines TRBV18 with TRBJ1-5; 7 bases agree with TRBD1. The J segment lost 7 bases and the V segment lost 5 bases, leaving 11 bases of the junction unmatched. This CDR3 has 15 amino acids. The V gene's germline CDR1 is KGHSH and CDR2 LQKENI. This CDR3 reads CASSTVTGMGQPQHF. CDR3 DNA: TGTGCCAGCTCAACAGTGACAGGGATGGGCCAGCCCCAGCATTTT.

V and J are TRBV5-4 and TRBJ1-1, with 8 nucleotides matching TRBD1. V was pared by 9 bases and J by 5 bases, with 9 bases of the junction left unmatched. CDR3 length equals 13 residues. Germline V gene data show CDR1 as SGHNT and CDR2 as YYREEE (reference sequence). CDR3 in amino acids: CATSTGERTEAFF. The CDR3 region has the DNA TGTGCCACCTCGACAGGGGAGAGGACTGAAGCTTTCTTT.

The V and J genes are TRBV30 and TRBJ2-7, with 13 bases identical to TRBD2. CDR3 size: 13 residues. Looked up from germline, CDR1 is GTSNPN and CDR2 is SVGIG (reference sequence). The V segment lost 1 base and the J segment 7 bases; nucleotides outside the gene matches: 1. The CDR3, as DNA: TGTGCCTGGAGTGGACTAGCGGGGGGTGAGCAGTACTTC. Its protein product is CAWSGLAGGEQYF.

The chain's CDR3 is CASRGLSEEAFF. DNA for the CDR3: TGTGCCAGTAGGGGCCTGTCTGAAGAAGCTTTCTTT. This chain joins TRBV19 and TRBJ1-1; D uncertain. The CDR3 runs 12 residues. Germline CDR1 reads LNHDA; CDR2 reads SQIVND (reference sequence). V was cut by 6 bases and J by 8 bases, with 13 bases left in between.

This chain uses TRBV29-1 with TRBJ1-5; D unresolved. CDR1 and CDR2 (germline): SQVTM, ANQGSEA. The CDR3 covers 12 residues. V was clipped by 4 bases and J by 6 bases, with 10 bases between them. Here the CDR3 DNA reads TGCAGCGTTGCAGATATCGGTCAGCCCCAGCATTTT. This codes for CSVADIGQPQHF.

The chain recombines TRBV6-2 or TRBV6-3 with TRBJ2-7; weak D call: TRBD1 (6 bases). CDR1 MNHEY and CDR2 SVGEGT come from the germline V gene. V was pared by 1 base and J by 3 bases, with 10 bases between. This CDR3 is 14 amino acids long. The CDR3 sequence: CASSYLQGNYEQYF. CDR3 DNA sequence: TGTGCCAGCAGTTACTTACAGGGAAACTACGAGCAGTACTTC.

This clone has a single count. The chain carries TRBV18 and TRBJ2-7, with 12 positions matching TRBD1. V shed 1 base, J shed 7 bases, and the junction held 8 bases outside the gene matches. CDR3 size: 16 residues. From germline, CDR1 is KGHSH and CDR2 LQKENI. The CDR3 DNA is TGTGCCAGCTCACCACATCCGGGACAGGGGGCGAGGGAGCAGTACTTC. It translates to CASSPHPGQGAREQYF.

The chain carries TRBV2 and TRBJ1-2; D gene ambiguous. The germline gives CDR1 SNHLY, CDR2 FYNNEI. Trimming stripped 3 bases from V and 8 bases from J, with 13 bases between. The CDR3 extends over 13 amino acids. CDR3 nucleotides: TGTGCCAGCAGTGAGGCGGCACGGGTCGGCTACACCTTC. Translation gives CASSEAARVGYTF.